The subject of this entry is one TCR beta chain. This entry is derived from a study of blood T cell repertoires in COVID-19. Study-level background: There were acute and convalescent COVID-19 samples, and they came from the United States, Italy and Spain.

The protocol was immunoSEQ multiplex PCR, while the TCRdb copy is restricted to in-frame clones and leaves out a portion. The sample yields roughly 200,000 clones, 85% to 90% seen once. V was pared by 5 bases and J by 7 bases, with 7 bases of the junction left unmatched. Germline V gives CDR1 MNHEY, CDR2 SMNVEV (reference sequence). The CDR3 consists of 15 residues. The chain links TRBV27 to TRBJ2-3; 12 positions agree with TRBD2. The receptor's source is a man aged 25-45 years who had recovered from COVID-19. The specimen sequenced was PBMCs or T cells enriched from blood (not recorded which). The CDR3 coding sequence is TGTGCCAGCAGTGCAACTAGCGGGGGGCCCCATACGCAGTATTTT. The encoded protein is CASSATSGGPHTQYF.